The rows below give T cell receptor beta chains drawn from one sample of a study of blood T cell repertoires in COVID-19. This table comes from immunoSEQ multiplex PCR, and its TCRdb copy is limited to in-frame clones, with some not included. The sample has 120,000 or so clones; 65% to 85% are singletons. The sequenced sample consisted of PBMCs or T cells enriched from blood (not recorded which). Every receptor here comes from a woman in her twenties or thirties who had recovered from COVID-19. Both conserved end residues are part of each CDR3. The order of the fields is CDR3 DNA, CDR3 protein, clone size, D gene, V gene, CDR3 length, J gene. D genes are given only for firm matches. A clone size is listed for some rows: how often the clone was seen (once, few, many), or a class if it is expanded.

CDR3 DNA: TGTGCCAGCAGGCCACTAGCGGGAGCTTCCTACGAGCAGTACTTC; CDR3 protein: CASRPLAGASYEQYF; clone size: once; D gene: TRBD2; V gene: TRBV7-9; CDR3 length: 15; J gene: TRBJ2-7
CDR3 DNA: TGTGCCAGCAGCGTAGACTTGCCCTCCTACAATGAGCAGTTCTTC; CDR3 protein: CASSVDLPSYNEQFF; clone size: -; D gene: -; V gene: TRBV9; CDR3 length: 15; J gene: TRBJ2-1
CDR3 DNA: TGTGCCAGCTTGAGGGCGGGACAGGACTACGAGCAGTACTTC; CDR3 protein: CASLRAGQDYEQYF; clone size: -; D gene: TRBD1; V gene: TRBV28; CDR3 length: 14; J gene: TRBJ2-7
CDR3 DNA: TGTGCCACCAGCCTTTTCAATGAGCAGTTCTTC; CDR3 protein: CATSLFNEQFF; clone size: -; D gene: -; V gene: TRBV24-1; CDR3 length: 11; J gene: TRBJ2-1
CDR3 DNA: TGTGCCAGTACCCTGGGGGGTCAGCCCCAGCATTTT; CDR3 protein: CASTLGGQPQHF; clone size: -; D gene: -; V gene: TRBV19; CDR3 length: 12; J gene: TRBJ1-5
CDR3 DNA: TGTGCCAGTAGTATAACAGGTAGCAATCAGCCCCAGCATTTT; CDR3 protein: CASSITGSNQPQHF; clone size: -; D gene: -; V gene: TRBV19; CDR3 length: 14; J gene: TRBJ1-5
CDR3 DNA: TGCGCCAGCAGCCAAGATGTAGCGGGAGTAGGAGAGACCCAGTACTTC; CDR3 protein: CASSQDVAGVGETQYF; clone size: -; D gene: TRBD2; V gene: TRBV4-3; CDR3 length: 16; J gene: TRBJ2-5
CDR3 DNA: TGTGCCAGCAGCTTGGCAGGGCACCAAGAGACCCAGTACTTC; CDR3 protein: CASSLAGHQETQYF; clone size: -; D gene: -; V gene: TRBV7-2; CDR3 length: 14; J gene: TRBJ2-5
CDR3 DNA: TGTGCCAGCAGCGTAGCACAGGGGACCCCGACCCAGTACTTC; CDR3 protein: CASSVAQGTPTQYF; clone size: -; D gene: TRBD1; V gene: TRBV9; CDR3 length: 14; J gene: TRBJ2-5
CDR3 DNA: TGTGCCAGCAGCCCGTACAGGGGTCTGTACCAAGAGACCCAGTACTTC; CDR3 protein: CASSPYRGLYQETQYF; clone size: -; D gene: TRBD1; V gene: TRBV14; CDR3 length: 16; J gene: TRBJ2-5
CDR3 DNA: TGTGCCAGCAGCTTACGTACGACAGCCTTGTACTCCTACAATGAGCAGTTCTTC; CDR3 protein: CASSLRTTALYSYNEQFF; clone size: -; D gene: -; V gene: TRBV7-9; CDR3 length: 18; J gene: TRBJ2-1
CDR3 DNA: TGCAGCGTAAGAAGAACTAGCGGGGCCTCCTACGAGCAGTACTTC; CDR3 protein: CSVRRTSGASYEQYF; clone size: -; D gene: TRBD2; V gene: TRBV29-1; CDR3 length: 15; J gene: TRBJ2-7
CDR3 DNA: TGTGCCAGCAGCCCACTAAGGGGGATATACGAGCAGTACTTC; CDR3 protein: CASSPLRGIYEQYF; clone size: -; D gene: -; V gene: TRBV7-8; CDR3 length: 14; J gene: TRBJ2-7
CDR3 DNA: TGTGCCAGCAGTTTGGGACAGGGAGGTAATTCACCCCTCCACTTT; CDR3 protein: CASSLGQGGNSPLHF; clone size: -; D gene: TRBD1; V gene: TRBV28; CDR3 length: 15; J gene: TRBJ1-6
CDR3 DNA: TGTGCCAGCAGTTCATGGATGACGGAGGAGGCTTTCTTT; CDR3 protein: CASSSWMTEEAFF; clone size: -; D gene: -; V gene: TRBV28; CDR3 length: 13; J gene: TRBJ1-1
CDR3 DNA: TGTGCCAGCAGCCAAGTCCGGACCGGGGAGCTGTTTTTT; CDR3 protein: CASSQVRTGELFF; clone size: -; D gene: -; V gene: TRBV14; CDR3 length: 13; J gene: TRBJ2-2
CDR3 DNA: TGTGCTACCAGCCTTCCCCCTCGGGGCGGGGAGCTGTTTTTT; CDR3 protein: CATSLPPRGGELFF; clone size: -; D gene: -; V gene: TRBV4-2; CDR3 length: 14; J gene: TRBJ2-2
CDR3 DNA: TGTGCCAGCAGCAAATCGGACATGGCTAATGAAAAACTGTTTTTT; CDR3 protein: CASSKSDMANEKLFF; clone size: -; D gene: -; V gene: TRBV21-1; CDR3 length: 15; J gene: TRBJ1-4
CDR3 DNA: TGTGCCAGCAGTGACGGAGGCGGAAGCCAAGAGACCCAGTACTTC; CDR3 protein: CASSDGGGSQETQYF; clone size: -; D gene: -; V gene: TRBV6-1; CDR3 length: 15; J gene: TRBJ2-5
CDR3 DNA: TGTGCCACCAGTGACCCTTCCGAGATCACAGATACGCAGTATTTT; CDR3 protein: CATSDPSEITDTQYF; clone size: -; D gene: -; V gene: TRBV24-1; CDR3 length: 15; J gene: TRBJ2-3
CDR3 DNA: TGTGCCAGCGTAGGTTTGGCAGGACAAGATGAGCAGTTCTTC; CDR3 protein: CASVGLAGQDEQFF; clone size: -; D gene: -; V gene: TRBV3-1/TRBV3-2; CDR3 length: 14; J gene: TRBJ2-1
CDR3 DNA: TGCAGTGCTAGAGATTCAGGGTGGGAGTTCTTC; CDR3 protein: CSARDSGWEFF; clone size: -; D gene: -; V gene: TRBV20-1; CDR3 length: 11; J gene: TRBJ2-1
CDR3 DNA: TGTGCCAGCAGCTTGAGACAGGGTGGTCTAAACAATGAGCAGTTCTTC; CDR3 protein: CASSLRQGGLNNEQFF; clone size: once; D gene: TRBD1; V gene: TRBV5-6; CDR3 length: 16; J gene: TRBJ2-1
CDR3 DNA: TGTGCCAGCAGCTTAGCGGCCGCTAATGAGCAGTTCTTC; CDR3 protein: CASSLAAANEQFF; clone size: -; D gene: -; V gene: TRBV7-9; CDR3 length: 13; J gene: TRBJ2-1
CDR3 DNA: TGTGCCACCAGTGAACCAGGGACCTACGAGCAGTACTTC; CDR3 protein: CATSEPGTYEQYF; clone size: -; D gene: -; V gene: TRBV24-1; CDR3 length: 13; J gene: TRBJ2-7
CDR3 DNA: TGTGCCAGCAACTCTAGGAACGGAGGACCAGATACGCAGTATTTT; CDR3 protein: CASNSRNGGPDTQYF; clone size: -; D gene: -; V gene: TRBV5-8; CDR3 length: 15; J gene: TRBJ2-3
CDR3 DNA: TGTGCCAGCAGGCCAGGGGCTGGAAACACCATATATTTT; CDR3 protein: CASRPGAGNTIYF; clone size: -; D gene: -; V gene: TRBV28; CDR3 length: 13; J gene: TRBJ1-3
CDR3 DNA: TGTGCCAGCAGCGTAGCCAGGGGAAATACTGAAGCTTTCTTT; CDR3 protein: CASSVARGNTEAFF; clone size: -; D gene: -; V gene: TRBV9; CDR3 length: 14; J gene: TRBJ1-1
CDR3 DNA: TGCGCCAGCAGCCCGGGGACAGAGAGAAATTCACCCCTCCACTTT; CDR3 protein: CASSPGTERNSPLHF; clone size: -; D gene: TRBD1; V gene: TRBV4-3; CDR3 length: 15; J gene: TRBJ1-6
CDR3 DNA: TGTGCCAGCTCACCTGGACAGGGTGGTTTGGCGAAGCCCCAGCATTTT; CDR3 protein: CASSPGQGGLAKPQHF; clone size: -; D gene: TRBD1; V gene: TRBV18; CDR3 length: 16; J gene: TRBJ1-5
CDR3 DNA: TGTGCCAGCAGCTTGGGGCTAGCGGGAGGGCCAGATGAGCAGTTCTTC; CDR3 protein: CASSLGLAGGPDEQFF; clone size: -; D gene: TRBD2; V gene: TRBV5-5; CDR3 length: 16; J gene: TRBJ2-1
CDR3 DNA: TGTGCCAGCAGCTTACGCGCCCACCCGTCCGATACTAGCGGGACTTTTCTGAACACCGGGGAGCTGTTTTTT; CDR3 protein: CASSLRAHPSDTSGTFLNTGELFF; clone size: -; D gene: TRBD2; V gene: TRBV13; CDR3 length: 24; J gene: TRBJ2-2
CDR3 DNA: TGTGCCAGCAGTTTAGATCCTAGCGGGAATAATGGTGAGCAGTTCTTC; CDR3 protein: CASSLDPSGNNGEQFF; clone size: -; D gene: TRBD2; V gene: TRBV27; CDR3 length: 16; J gene: TRBJ2-1
CDR3 DNA: TGTGCCAGCAGGCAATCCTTAGCGGGGGGGCTGGGGGAGCAGTTCTTC; CDR3 protein: CASRQSLAGGLGEQFF; clone size: -; D gene: TRBD2; V gene: TRBV28; CDR3 length: 16; J gene: TRBJ2-1
CDR3 DNA: TGTGCCAGCAGCGTAGCTTGGACAGGGTCTGGAAACACCATATATTTT; CDR3 protein: CASSVAWTGSGNTIYF; clone size: -; D gene: TRBD1; V gene: TRBV9; CDR3 length: 16; J gene: TRBJ1-3